This T cell receptor (beta chain) was recorded in a study of T cells after posttransplantation cyclophosphamide. Study-level results: Recipient CMV seropositivity and CMV reactivation strongly tracked TRB clonality. Blood and skin or GI T cell repertoires showed limited TRB overlap.

The length of the CDR3 is 15 residues. Trimming shortened V by 5 bases and J by 4 bases, and 15 bases separated the two germline ends. From germline, CDR1 is SGHTA and CDR2 FQGNSA. Cyclophosphamide on days +3 and +4 followed busulfan-fludarabine conditioning and a marrow graft. This clone was counted ten times or more. Its matching antigen is unknown. Clones were sequenced by immunoSEQ multiplex PCR, and TCRdb holds only the in-frame ones, with some missing. This sample has 4,500 to 5,500 clones, each found more than once. The clonotype originates from a female patient between 30 and 39 years old who received an allogeneic stem cell transplant from an unrelated donor, was CMV-positive, and had acute and chronic GVHD. Some T cells may be provided by the graft donor. Material: PBMCs, obtained after allogeneic stem cell transplant with posttransplant cyclophosphamide. The chain has TRBV7-2 and TRBJ1-3; the D gene is possibly TRBD1 (6 bases). The CDR3 coding sequence is TGTGCCAGCAGCATACAGAGGGGGGGAGGAAACACCATATATTTT. It codes for CASSIQRGGGNTIYF.